This TCR beta chain appears in the sequencing data of a study of T cell responses to AZD1222 COVID-19 vaccine. Generated by immunoSEQ multiplex PCR, the TCRdb table keeps only in-frame clones and is missing some. The data hold around 92,000 clones, with more than 75% observed a single time. The CDR3 is 17 amino acids. The germline CDR1 and CDR2 sequences are SGHDT and YYEEEE. Trimming shortened V by 4 bases and J by 6 bases, and 23 bases separated the two germline ends. The chain combines TRBV5-6 with TRBJ1-5; D might be TRBD1 (6 bases). The clonotype was recovered from an adult in good health. Sample: peripheral blood, taken on day 0 of AZD1222 vaccination. The CDR3 protein is CASSRWTGTLASQPQHF. CDR3 DNA: TGTGCCAGCAGCCGATGGACCGGGACACTCGCCTCTCAGCCCCAGCATTTT.